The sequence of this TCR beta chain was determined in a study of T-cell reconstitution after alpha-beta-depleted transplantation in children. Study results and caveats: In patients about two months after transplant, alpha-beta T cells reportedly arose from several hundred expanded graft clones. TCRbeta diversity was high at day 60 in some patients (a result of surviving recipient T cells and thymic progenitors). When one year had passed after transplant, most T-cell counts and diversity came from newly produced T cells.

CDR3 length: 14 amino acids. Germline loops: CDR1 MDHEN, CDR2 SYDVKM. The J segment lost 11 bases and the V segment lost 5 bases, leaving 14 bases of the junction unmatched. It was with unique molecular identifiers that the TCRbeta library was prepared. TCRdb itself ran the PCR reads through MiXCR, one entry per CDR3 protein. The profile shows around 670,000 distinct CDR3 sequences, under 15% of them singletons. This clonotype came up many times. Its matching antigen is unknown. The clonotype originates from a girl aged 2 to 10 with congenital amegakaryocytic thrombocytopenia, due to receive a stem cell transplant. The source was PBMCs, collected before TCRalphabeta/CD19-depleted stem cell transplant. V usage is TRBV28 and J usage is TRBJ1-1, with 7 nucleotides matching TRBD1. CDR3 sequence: CASSPGGQNIVAFF. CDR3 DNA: TGTGCCAGCAGTCCCGGGGGACAGAATATCGTGGCTTTCTTT.